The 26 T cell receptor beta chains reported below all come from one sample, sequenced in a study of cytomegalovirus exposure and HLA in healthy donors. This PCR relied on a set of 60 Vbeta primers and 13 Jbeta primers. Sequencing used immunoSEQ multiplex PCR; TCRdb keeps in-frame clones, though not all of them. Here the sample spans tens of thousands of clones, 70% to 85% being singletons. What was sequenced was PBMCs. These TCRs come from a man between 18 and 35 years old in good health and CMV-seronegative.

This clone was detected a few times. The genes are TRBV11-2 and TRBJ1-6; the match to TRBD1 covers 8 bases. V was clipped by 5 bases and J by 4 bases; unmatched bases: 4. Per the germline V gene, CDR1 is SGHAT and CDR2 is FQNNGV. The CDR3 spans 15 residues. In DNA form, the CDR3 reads TGTGCCAGCAGCGACAACAGGGGGTATAATTCACCCCTCCACTTT. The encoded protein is CASSDNRGYNSPLHF.

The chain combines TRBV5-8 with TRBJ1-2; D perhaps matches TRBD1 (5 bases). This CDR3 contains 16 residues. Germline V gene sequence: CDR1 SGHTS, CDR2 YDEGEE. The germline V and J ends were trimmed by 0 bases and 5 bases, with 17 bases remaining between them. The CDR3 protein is CASSLVSGGIMYGYTF. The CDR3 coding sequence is TGTGCCAGCAGCTTGGTATCCGGGGGAATAATGTATGGCTACACCTTC.

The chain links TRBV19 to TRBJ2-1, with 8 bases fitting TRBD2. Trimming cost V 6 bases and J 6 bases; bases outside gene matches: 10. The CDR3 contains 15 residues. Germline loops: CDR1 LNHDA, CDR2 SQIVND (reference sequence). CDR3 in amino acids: CASRLLVAGSNEQFF. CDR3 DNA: TGTGCCAGTAGGTTGTTGGTAGCGGGAAGCAATGAGCAGTTCTTC.

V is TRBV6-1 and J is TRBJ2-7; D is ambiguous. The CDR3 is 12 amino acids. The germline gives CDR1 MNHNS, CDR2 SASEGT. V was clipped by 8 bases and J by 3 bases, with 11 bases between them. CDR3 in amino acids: CASSVKLYEQYF. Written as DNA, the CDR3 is TGTGCCAGCTCGGTGAAGCTCTACGAGCAGTACTTC.

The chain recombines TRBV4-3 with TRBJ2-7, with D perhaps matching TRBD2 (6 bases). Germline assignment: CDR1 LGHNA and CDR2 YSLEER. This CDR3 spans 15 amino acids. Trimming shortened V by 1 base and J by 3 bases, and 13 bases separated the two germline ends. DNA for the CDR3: TGCGCCAGCAGCCAAGCCCGGTCTAGCGACTACGAGCAGTACTTC. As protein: CASSQARSSDYEQYF.

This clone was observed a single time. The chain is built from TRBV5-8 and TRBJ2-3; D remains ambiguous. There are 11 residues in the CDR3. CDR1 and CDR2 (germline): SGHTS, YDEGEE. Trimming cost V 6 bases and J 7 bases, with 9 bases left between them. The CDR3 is CASTQSNTQYF. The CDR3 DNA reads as TGTGCCAGCACCCAAAGCAATACGCAGTATTTT.

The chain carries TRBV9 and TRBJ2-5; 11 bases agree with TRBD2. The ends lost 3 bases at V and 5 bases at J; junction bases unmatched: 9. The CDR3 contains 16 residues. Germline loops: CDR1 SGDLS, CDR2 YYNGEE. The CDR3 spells CASSGSGRGVGETQYF. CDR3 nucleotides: TGTGCCAGCAGCGGTAGCGGGAGGGGAGTAGGGGAGACCCAGTACTTC.

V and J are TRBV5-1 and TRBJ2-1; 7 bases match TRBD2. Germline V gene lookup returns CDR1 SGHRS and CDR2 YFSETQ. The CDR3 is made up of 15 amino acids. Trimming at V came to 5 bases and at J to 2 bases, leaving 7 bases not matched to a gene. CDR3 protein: CASRAERGPYNEQFF. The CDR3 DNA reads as TGCGCCAGCAGAGCCGAGCGGGGCCCCTACAATGAGCAGTTCTTC.

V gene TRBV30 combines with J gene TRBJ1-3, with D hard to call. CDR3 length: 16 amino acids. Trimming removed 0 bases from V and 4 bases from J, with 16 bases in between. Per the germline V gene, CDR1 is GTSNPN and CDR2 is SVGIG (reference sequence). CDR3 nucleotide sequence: TGTGCCTGGAGTGTATTTAGCGGATTTGCGGGAAACACCATATATTTT. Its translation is CAWSVFSGFAGNTIYF.

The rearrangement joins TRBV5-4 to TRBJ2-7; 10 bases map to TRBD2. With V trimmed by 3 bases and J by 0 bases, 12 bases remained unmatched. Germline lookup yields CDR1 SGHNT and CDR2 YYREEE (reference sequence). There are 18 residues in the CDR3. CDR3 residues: CASSSRTSGKFNSYEQYF. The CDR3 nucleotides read TGTGCCAGCAGCTCGCGGACTAGCGGCAAATTCAACTCCTACGAGCAGTACTTC.

CDR3 sequence: CASSWKRGTGVGYEQYF. The CDR3 DNA reads as TGCGCCAGCAGCTGGAAACGTGGGACAGGGGTGGGCTACGAGCAGTACTTC. The rearrangement uses TRBV5-1 and TRBJ2-7, with 10 nucleotides matching TRBD1. This CDR3 is built from 17 residues. Trimming removed 3 bases from V and 3 bases from J; junction bases left unmatched: 12. Germline values: CDR1 SGHRS, CDR2 YFSETQ. Combining the CDR3 with reference TRBV5-1 and TRBJ2-7 gives the whole variable domain KAGVTQTPRYLIKTRGQQVTLSCSPISGHRSVSWYQQTPGQGLQFLFEYFSETQRNKGNFPGRFSGRQFSNSRSEMNVSTLELGDSALYLCASSWKRGTGVGYEQYFGPGTRLTVT.

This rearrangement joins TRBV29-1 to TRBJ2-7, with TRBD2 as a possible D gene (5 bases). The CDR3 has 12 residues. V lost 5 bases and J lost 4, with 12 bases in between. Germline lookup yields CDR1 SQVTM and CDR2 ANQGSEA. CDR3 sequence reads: CSVSEGRYEQYF. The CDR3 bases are TGCAGCGTTAGCGAGGGAAGATACGAGCAGTACTTC.

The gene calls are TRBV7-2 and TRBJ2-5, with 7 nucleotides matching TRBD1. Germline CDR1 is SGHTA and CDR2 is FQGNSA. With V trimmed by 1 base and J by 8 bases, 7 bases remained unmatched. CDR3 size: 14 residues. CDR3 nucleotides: TGTGCCAGCAGCTTAGAGCCAGGGGGAAATACCCAGTACTTC. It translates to CASSLEPGGNTQYF.

The DNA of the CDR3 is TGTGCCACCAGCAGCGGAGGGGAGAACACTGAAGCTTTCTTT. Protein sequence: CATSSGGENTEAFF. The chain joins TRBV15 to TRBJ1-1; possibly TRBD1 for D (5 bases). Trimming removed 3 bases from V and 1 base from J, with 9 bases in between. The CDR3 extends over 14 amino acids. Germline CDR1 reads LNHNV; CDR2 reads YYDKDF (reference sequence).

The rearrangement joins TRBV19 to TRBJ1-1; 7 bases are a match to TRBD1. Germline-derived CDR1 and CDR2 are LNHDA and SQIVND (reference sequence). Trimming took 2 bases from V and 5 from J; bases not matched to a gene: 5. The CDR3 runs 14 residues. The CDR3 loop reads CASSITGARTEAFF. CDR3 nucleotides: TGTGCCAGTAGTATAACAGGGGCAAGAACTGAAGCTTTCTTT.

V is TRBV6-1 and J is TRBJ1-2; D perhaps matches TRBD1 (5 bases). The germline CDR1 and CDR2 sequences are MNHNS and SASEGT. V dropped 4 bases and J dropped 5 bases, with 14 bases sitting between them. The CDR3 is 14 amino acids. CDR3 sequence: CASSGGGSRYGYTF. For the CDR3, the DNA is TGTGCCAGCAGTGGCGGGGGAAGTCGGTATGGCTACACCTTC.

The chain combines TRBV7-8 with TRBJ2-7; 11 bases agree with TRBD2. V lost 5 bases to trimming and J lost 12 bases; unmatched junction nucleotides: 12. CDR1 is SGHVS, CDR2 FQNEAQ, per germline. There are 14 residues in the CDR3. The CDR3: CASSQAGLAGALYF. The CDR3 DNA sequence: TGTGCCAGCAGCCAAGCCGGACTAGCGGGTGCTCTGTACTTC.

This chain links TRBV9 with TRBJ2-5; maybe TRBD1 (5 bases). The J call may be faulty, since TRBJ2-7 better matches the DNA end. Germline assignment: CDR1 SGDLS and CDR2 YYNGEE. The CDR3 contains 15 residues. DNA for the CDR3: TGTGCCAGCAGCGTAGAGCAGGGTATGGTGGACGAGCAGTACTTC. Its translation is CASSVEQGMVDEQYF.

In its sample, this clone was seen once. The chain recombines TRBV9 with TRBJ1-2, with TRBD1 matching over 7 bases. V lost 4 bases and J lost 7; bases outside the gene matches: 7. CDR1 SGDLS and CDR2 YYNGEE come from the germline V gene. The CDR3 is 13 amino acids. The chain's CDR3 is CASSQLRGSGYTF. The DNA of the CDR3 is TGTGCCAGCAGCCAACTCAGGGGGAGTGGCTACACCTTC.

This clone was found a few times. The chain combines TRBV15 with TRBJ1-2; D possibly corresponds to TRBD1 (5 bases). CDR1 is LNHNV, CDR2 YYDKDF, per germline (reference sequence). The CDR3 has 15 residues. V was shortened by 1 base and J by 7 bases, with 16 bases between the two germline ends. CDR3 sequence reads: CATSRGGRGASGYTF. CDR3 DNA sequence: TGTGCCACCAGCAGAGGCGGGCGGGGCGCCTCTGGCTACACCTTC.

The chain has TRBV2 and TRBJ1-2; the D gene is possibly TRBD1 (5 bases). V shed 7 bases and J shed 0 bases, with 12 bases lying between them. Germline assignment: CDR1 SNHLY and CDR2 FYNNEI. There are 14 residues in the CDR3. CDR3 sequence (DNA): TGTGCCAGCACCCCCTCAGGGTCTAACTATGGCTACACCTTC. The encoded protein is CASTPSGSNYGYTF.

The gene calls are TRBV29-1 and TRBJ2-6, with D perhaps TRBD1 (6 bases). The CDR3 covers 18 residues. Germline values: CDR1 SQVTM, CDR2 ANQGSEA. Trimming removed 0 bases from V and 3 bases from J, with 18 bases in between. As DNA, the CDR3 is TGCAGCGTTGAAGATCATCACAGGGTCGTAGGTGGGGCCAACGTCCTGACTTTC. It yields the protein CSVEDHHRVVGGANVLTF.

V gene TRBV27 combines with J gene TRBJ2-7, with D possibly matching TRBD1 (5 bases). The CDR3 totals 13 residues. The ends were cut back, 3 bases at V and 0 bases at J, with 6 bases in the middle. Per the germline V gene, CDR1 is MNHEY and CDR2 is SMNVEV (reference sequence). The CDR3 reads CASSFRVSYEQYF. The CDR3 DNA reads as TGTGCCAGCAGTTTCAGGGTCTCCTACGAGCAGTACTTC.

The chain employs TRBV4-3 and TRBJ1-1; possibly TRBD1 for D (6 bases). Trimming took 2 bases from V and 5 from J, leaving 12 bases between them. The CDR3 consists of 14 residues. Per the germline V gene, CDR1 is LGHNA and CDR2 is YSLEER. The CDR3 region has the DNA TGCGCCAGCAGCCAATTGACAGGCGGAACTGAAGCTTTCTTT. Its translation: CASSQLTGGTEAFF.

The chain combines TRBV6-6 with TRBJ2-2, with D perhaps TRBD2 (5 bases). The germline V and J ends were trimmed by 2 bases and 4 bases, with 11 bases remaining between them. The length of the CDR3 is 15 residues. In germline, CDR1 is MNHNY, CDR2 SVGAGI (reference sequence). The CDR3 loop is CASSYQVAGTGELFF. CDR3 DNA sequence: TGTGCCAGCAGTTACCAGGTTGCGGGCACCGGGGAGCTGTTTTTT.

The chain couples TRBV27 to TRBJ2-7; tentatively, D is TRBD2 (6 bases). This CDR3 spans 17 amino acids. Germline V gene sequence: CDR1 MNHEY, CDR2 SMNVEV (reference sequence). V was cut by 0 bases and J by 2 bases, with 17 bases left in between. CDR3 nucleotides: TGTGCCAGCAGTTTATCCAACCGGGACTCGGCCACCTACGAGCAGTACTTC. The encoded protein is CASSLSNRDSATYEQYF.